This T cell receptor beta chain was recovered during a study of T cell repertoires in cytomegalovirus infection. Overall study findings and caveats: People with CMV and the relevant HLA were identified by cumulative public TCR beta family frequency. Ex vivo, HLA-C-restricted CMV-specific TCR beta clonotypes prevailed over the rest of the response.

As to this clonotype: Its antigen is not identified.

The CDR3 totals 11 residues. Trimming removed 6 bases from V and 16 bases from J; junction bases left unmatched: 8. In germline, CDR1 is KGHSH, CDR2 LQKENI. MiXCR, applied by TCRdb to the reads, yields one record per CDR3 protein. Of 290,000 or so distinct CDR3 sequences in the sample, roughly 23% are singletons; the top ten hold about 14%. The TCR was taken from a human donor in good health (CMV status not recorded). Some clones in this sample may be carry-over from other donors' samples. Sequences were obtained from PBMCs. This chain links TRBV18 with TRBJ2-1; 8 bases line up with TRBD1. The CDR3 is CASSFDRGCFF. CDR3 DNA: TGTGCCAGCTCGTTTGACAGGGGCTGTTTCTTC.